The sample holds a few counts of the clone carrying this TCR beta chain. This entry comes from a study of early T cells in non-severe SARS-CoV-2 infection. Across the study: The chains were unpaired, and the sequenced material was bulk RNA from unsorted whole blood.

Tagging with unique molecular identifiers was applied to individual cDNA molecules. TCRdb used MiXCR to reprocess the 5' RACE reads, holding one entry per CDR3 protein. Here the sample spans about 64,000 distinct CDR3 sequences, roughly 14% being singletons. Trimming cost V 5 bases and J 3 bases; bases outside gene matches: 9. In germline, CDR1 is SGHVS, CDR2 FNYEAQ. This CDR3 is built from 15 residues. The chain employs TRBV7-6 and TRBJ1-1, with 7 bases aligning to TRBD1. This TCR came from an adult who was a healthcare worker with PCR-confirmed SARS-CoV-2 infection or an uninfected control (not recorded which). The source material was whole blood. The CDR3 bases are TGTGCCAGCAGCGACTCACAGGGGTTGTACACTGAAGCTTTCTTT. Translating gives CASSDSQGLYTEAFF. Full variable domain (outside the CDR3, taken from reference TRBV7-6 and TRBJ1-1): GAGVSQSPRYKVTKRGQDVALRCDPISGHVSLYWYRQALGQGPEFLTYFNYEAQQDKSGLPNDRFSAERPEGSISTLTIQRTEQRDSAMYRCASSDSQGLYTEAFFGQGTRLTVV.